This record covers a single TCR beta chain. What it binds is not known. PCR amplification relied on 60 Vbeta primers (plus 13 Jbeta primers). The protocol was immunoSEQ multiplex PCR, while the TCRdb copy is restricted to in-frame clones and leaves out a portion. The table gives around 70,000 clones; the top ten clones make up 2.4% of it. This record belongs to a study of cytomegalovirus exposure and HLA in healthy donors. Study-wide background: In an early release, HLA-typed donors contributed some 82 million unique TCR sequences.

CDR1 is MDHEN and CDR2 is SYDVKM in the germline V gene. V trimming: 4 bases; J trimming: 8 bases; junction bases outside the gene matches: 6. The CDR3 length is 14 residues. Study-level results: On later analysis, the bulk of CMV-associated TCR beta chains appeared to be HLA-restricted. An analysis done earlier found most TCR beta V segments productive about 87% or about 30% of the time.

This receptor was identified in a female donor in good health and CMV-seropositive. V usage is TRBV28 and J usage is TRBJ1-3; 9 bases are shared with TRBD1. Sequences were obtained from PBMCs. The CDR3 reads CASSSGQGTDTIYF. The CDR3 nucleotides read TGTGCCAGCAGTTCGGGACAGGGAACGGACACCATATATTTT.